This record covers a single TCR beta chain. The antigen remains undetermined. The sample comes from a study of shared clonotypes between healthy human individuals. Study-level points and caveats: The expectation was that sequencing depth would affect clonotype sharing among donors.

The germline V and J ends were trimmed by 1 base and 5 bases, with 15 bases remaining between them. Germline assignment: CDR1 SGHRS and CDR2 YFSETQ. The CDR3 loop spans 15 amino acids. Sequencing was performed with immunoSEQ multiplex PCR; in TCRdb, only in-frame clones are kept and a portion is missing. The sample contains a few million clones, more than 80% of which appear only once. The rearrangement links TRBV5-1 to TRBJ2-5, with D perhaps TRBD2 (5 bases). Sequencing was performed on naive CD4+ T cells from PBMCs. Documented subset: CD45RA+ positively selected. This receptor was obtained from a man aged 18 to 35 in good health. Some clones in this sample may be carry-over from other donors' samples. For the CDR3, the DNA is TGCGCCAGCAGCTTGCCGCAAGGGAGAGGGGAGACCCAGTACTTC. Translated: CASSLPQGRGETQYF.